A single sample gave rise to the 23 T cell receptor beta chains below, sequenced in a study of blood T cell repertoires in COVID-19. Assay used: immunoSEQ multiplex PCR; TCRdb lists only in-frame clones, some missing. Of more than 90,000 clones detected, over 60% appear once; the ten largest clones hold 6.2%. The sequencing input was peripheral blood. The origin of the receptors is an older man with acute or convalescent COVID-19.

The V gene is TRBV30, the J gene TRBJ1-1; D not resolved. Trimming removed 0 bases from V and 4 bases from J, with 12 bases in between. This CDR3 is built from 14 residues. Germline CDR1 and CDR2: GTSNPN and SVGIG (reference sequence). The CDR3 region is CAWSVTLRVTEAFF. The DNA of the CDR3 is TGTGCCTGGAGTGTGACGTTGAGGGTCACTGAAGCTTTCTTT. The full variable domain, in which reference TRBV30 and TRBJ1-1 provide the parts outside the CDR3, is SQTIHQWPATLVQPVGSPLSLECTVEGTSNPNLYWYRQAAGRGLQLLFYSVGIGQISSEVPQNLSASRPQDRQFILSSKKLLLSDSGFYLCAWSVTLRVTEAFFGQGTRLTVV.

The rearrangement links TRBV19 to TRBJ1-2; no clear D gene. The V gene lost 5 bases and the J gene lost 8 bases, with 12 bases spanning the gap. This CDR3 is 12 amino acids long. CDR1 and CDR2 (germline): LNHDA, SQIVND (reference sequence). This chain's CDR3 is CASSLLNRGYTF. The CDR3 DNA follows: TGTGCCAGTAGTTTGCTTAACCGGGGCTACACCTTC.

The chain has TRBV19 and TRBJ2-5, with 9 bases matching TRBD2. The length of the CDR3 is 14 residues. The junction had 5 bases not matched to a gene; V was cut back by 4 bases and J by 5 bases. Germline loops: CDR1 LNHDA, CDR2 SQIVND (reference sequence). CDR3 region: CASSSGGARETQYF. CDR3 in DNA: TGTGCCAGTAGTAGCGGGGGGGCCAGGGAGACCCAGTACTTC.

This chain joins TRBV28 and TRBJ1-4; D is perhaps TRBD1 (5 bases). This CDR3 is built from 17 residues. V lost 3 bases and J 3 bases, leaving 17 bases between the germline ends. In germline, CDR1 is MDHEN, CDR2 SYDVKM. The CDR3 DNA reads TGTGCCAGCAGTTTCACTGGGACTCCGGAACCTAATGAAAAACTGTTTTTT. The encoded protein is CASSFTGTPEPNEKLFF.

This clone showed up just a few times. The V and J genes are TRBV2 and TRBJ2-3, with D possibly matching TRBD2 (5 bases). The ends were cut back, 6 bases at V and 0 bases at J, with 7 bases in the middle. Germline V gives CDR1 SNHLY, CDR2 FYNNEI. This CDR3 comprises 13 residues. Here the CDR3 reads CASSGGSTDTQYF. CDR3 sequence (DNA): TGTGCCAGCAGCGGAGGTAGCACAGATACGCAGTATTTT. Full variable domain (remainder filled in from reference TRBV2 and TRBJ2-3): EPEVTQTPSHQVTQMGQEVILRCVPISNHLYFYWYRQILGQKVEFLVSFYNNEISEKSEIFDDQFSVERPDGSNFTLKIRSTKLEDSAMYFCASSGGSTDTQYFGPGTRLTVL.

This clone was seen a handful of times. CDR3 sequence reads: CASRFLAGNPYNEQFF. The DNA of the CDR3 is TGTGCCAGCAGGTTTTTAGCGGGGAACCCCTACAATGAGCAGTTCTTC. This chain connects TRBV6-4 to TRBJ2-1, with 8 bases fitting TRBD2. The CDR3 runs to 16 residues. The germline V gene has CDR1 MRHNA and CDR2 SNTAGT. V dropped 6 bases and J dropped 2; count of bases not matched to a gene: 9.

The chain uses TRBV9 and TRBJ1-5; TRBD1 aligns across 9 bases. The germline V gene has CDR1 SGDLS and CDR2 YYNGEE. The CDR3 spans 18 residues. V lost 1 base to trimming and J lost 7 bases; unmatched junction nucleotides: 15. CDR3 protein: CASSVPRRDREVRQPQHF. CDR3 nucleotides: TGTGCCAGCAGCGTACCCAGGCGGGACAGGGAGGTCCGGCAGCCCCAGCATTTT. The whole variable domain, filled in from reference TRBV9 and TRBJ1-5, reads DSGVTQTPKHLITATGQRVTLRCSPRSGDLSVYWYQQSLDQGLQFLIQYYNGEERAKGNILERFSAQQFPDLHSELNLSSLELGDSALYFCASSVPRRDREVRQPQHFGDGTRLSIL.

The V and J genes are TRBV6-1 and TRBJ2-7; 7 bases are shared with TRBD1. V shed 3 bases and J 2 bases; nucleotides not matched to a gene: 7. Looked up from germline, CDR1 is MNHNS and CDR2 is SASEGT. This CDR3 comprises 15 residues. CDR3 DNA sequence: TGTGCCAGCAGTGAGGACAGGATTGTTACCTACGAGCAGTACTTC. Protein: CASSEDRIVTYEQYF.

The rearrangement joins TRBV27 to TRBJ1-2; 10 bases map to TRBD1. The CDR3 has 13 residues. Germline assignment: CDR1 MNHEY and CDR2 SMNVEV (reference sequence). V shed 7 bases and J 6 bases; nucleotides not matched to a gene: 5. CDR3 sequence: CASKGQGPHGYTF. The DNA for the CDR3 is TGTGCCAGCAAGGGACAGGGGCCTCATGGCTACACCTTC.

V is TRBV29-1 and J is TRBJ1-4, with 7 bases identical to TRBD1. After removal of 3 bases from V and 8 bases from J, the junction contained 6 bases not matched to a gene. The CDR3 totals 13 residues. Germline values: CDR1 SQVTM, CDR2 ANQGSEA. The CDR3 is CSVEQGGQEKLFF. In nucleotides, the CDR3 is TGCAGCGTTGAGCAGGGGGGACAAGAAAAACTGTTTTTT.

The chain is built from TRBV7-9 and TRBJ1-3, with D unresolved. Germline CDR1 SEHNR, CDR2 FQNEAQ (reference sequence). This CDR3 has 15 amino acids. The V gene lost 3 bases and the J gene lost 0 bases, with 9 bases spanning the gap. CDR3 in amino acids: CASSLAGLSGNTIYF. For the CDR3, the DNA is TGTGCCAGCAGCTTGGCAGGACTCTCTGGAAACACCATATATTTT.

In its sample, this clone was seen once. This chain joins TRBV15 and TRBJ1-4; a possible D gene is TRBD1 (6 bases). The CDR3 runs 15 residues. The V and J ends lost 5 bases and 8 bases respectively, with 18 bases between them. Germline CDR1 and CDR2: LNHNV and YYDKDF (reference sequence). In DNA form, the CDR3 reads TGTGCCACCAGCGTCCAGGGGCTGGGTCTCGAAAAACTGTTTTTT. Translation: CATSVQGLGLEKLFF.

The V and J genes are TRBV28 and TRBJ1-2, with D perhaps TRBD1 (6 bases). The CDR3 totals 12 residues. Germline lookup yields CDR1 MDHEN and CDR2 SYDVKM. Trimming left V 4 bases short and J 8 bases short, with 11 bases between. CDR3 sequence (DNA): TGTGCCAGCAGTTACAGGGTTTTGGGCTACACCTTC. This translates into CASSYRVLGYTF.

CDR3 in amino acids: CATSGNVAGPAGDEQFF. CDR3 DNA sequence: TGTGCCACCAGTGGTAATGTGGCGGGACCCGCCGGAGATGAGCAGTTCTTC. The V gene is TRBV24-1, the J gene TRBJ2-1; D might be TRBD2 (6 bases). Trimming took off 5 bases at V and 8 bases at J, with 24 bases between the two ends. Looked up from germline, CDR1 is KGHDR and CDR2 is SFDVKD. The CDR3 runs 17 residues.

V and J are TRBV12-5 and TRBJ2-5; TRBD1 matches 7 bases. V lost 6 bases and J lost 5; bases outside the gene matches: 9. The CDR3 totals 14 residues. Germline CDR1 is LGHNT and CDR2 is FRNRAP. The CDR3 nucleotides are TGTGCTAGTGGGAAGACAGGGCGGTCGGAGACCCAGTACTTC. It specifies CASGKTGRSETQYF. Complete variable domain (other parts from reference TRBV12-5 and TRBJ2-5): DARVTQTPRHKVTEMGQEVTMRCQPILGHNTVFWYRQTMMQGLELLAYFRNRAPLDDSGMPKDRFSAEMPDATLATLKIQPSEPRDSAVYFCASGKTGRSETQYFGPGTRLLVL.

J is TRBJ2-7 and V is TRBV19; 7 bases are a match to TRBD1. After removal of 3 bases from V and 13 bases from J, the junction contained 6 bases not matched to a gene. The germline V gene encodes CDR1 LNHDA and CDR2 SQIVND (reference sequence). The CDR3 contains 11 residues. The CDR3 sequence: CASSIGQVVYF. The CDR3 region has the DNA TGTGCCAGTAGTATTGGACAGGTGGTTTACTTC.

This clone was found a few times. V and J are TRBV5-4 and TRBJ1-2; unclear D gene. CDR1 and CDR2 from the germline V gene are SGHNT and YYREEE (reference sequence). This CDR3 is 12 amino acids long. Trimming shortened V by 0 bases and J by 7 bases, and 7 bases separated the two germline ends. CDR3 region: CASSLAGFGYTF. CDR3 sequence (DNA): TGTGCCAGCAGCTTGGCGGGGTTTGGCTACACCTTC.

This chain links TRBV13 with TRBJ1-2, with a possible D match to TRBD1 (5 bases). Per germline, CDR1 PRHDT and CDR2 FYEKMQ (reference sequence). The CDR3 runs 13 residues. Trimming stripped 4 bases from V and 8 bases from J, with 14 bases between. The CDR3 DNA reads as TGTGCCAGCAGCTCCAGGGCGGCGGGAGGCTACACCTTC. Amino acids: CASSSRAAGGYTF.

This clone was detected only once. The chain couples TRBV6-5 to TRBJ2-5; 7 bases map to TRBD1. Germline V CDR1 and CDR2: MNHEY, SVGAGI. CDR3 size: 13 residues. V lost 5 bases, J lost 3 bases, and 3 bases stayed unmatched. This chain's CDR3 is CASSQQGKETQYF. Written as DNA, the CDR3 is TGTGCCAGCAGTCAACAGGGGAAAGAGACCCAGTACTTC.

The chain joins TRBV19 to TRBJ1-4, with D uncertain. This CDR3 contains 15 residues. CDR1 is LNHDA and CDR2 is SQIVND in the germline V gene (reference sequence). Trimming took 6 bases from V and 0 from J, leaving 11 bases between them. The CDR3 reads CASSLAATTNEKLFF. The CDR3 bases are TGTGCCAGTAGCCTCGCGGCCACAACTAATGAAAAACTGTTTTTT.

Written as DNA, the CDR3 is TGTGCCAGCAACCCAAGCAGGGTGGTGACCGGGGAGCTGTTTTTT. Translating gives CASNPSRVVTGELFF. The rearrangement joins TRBV27 to TRBJ2-2; weak D call: TRBD1 (5 bases). CDR1 is MNHEY and CDR2 is SMNVEV in the germline V gene (reference sequence). The ends were cut back, 7 bases at V and 5 bases at J, with 17 bases in the middle. This CDR3 spans 15 amino acids.

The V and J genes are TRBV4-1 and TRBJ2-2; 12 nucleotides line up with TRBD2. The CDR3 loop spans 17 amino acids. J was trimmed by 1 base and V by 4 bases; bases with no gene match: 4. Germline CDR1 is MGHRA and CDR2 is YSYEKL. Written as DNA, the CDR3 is TGCGCCAGCAGCCCCGGGACTAGCGGGCGGAACACCGGGGAGCTGTTTTTT. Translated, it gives CASSPGTSGRNTGELFF.

CDR3 nucleotide sequence: TGCAGTGCTAGTGACTACCGCAATGAGCAGTTCTTC. Translation gives CSASDYRNEQFF. This rearrangement joins TRBV20-1 to TRBJ2-1; possible D gene TRBD2, 5 bases. V was pared by 3 bases and J by 6 bases, with 9 bases between. Per the germline V gene, CDR1 is DFQATT and CDR2 is SNEGSKA (reference sequence). CDR3 length equals 12 residues.